The 18 T cell receptor beta chains below all came from one sample that was sequenced in a study of blood T cells in healthy people across ages. Then a second PCR, running roughly 7 to 11 cycles, was carried out with a sample-barcoded 5' primer and a J-beta primer mix. MiXCR, applied by TCRdb to the 5' RACE reads, yields one record per CDR3 protein. The table shows 920,000 or so distinct CDR3 sequences, with 45% occurring only once. Input material: blood. These TCRs come from a woman in her sixties in good health.

The CDR3 loop is CASSLWAGTGNLETQYF. In nucleotides, the CDR3 is TGTGCCAGCAGCTTATGGGCCGGGACAGGGAATTTAGAGACCCAGTACTTC. This chain connects TRBV7-6 to TRBJ2-5; 9 bases are a match to TRBD1. Trimming cost V 2 bases and J 4 bases; bases outside gene matches: 11. The length of the CDR3 is 17 residues. The germline CDR1 and CDR2 sequences are SGHVS and FNYEAQ.

Only one count was recorded for this clonotype. The gene calls are TRBV7-2 and TRBJ2-7; the D call may be TRBD1 or TRBD2 (5 bases each). V was clipped by 1 base and J by 2 bases, with 12 bases between them. The germline CDR1 and CDR2 sequences are SGHTA and FQGNSA. The length of the CDR3 is 15 residues. CDR3 residues: CASSLGDQTAYEQYF. The CDR3 DNA is TGTGCCAGCAGCTTAGGGGACCAGACAGCCTACGAGCAGTACTTC.

The rearrangement joins TRBV19 to TRBJ2-5, with 9 bases lining up with TRBD2. The CDR3 contains 14 residues. CDR1 and CDR2 (germline): LNHDA, SQIVND (reference sequence). V shed 6 bases and J 5 bases; nucleotides not matched to a gene: 7. Here the CDR3 DNA reads TGTGCCAGTAGCCCAACGGCGGGAGGGGAGACCCAGTACTTC. Protein: CASSPTAGGETQYF. Together with reference TRBV19 and TRBJ2-5, the CDR3 gives the full variable domain: DGGITQSPKYLFRKEGQNVTLSCEQNLNHDAMYWYRQDPGQGLRLIYYSQIVNDFQKGDIAEGYSVSREKKESFPLTVTSAQKNPTAFYLCASSPTAGGETQYFGPGTRLLVL.

A word on this clonotype: A read error may explain this, as a much larger clone is one base away. V usage is TRBV10-3 and J usage is TRBJ2-3; D might be TRBD2 (6 bases). V lost 5 bases to trimming and J lost 1 base, with 13 bases between them. The CDR3 runs to 15 residues. Germline V gene data show CDR1 as ENHRY and CDR2 as SYGVKD. CDR3 sequence (DNA): TGTGCCATCAGTCCCGCGGGACTGGGCACAGATACGCAGTATTTT. Its translation: CAISPAGLGTDTQYF.

This clonotype came up a few times. The genes are TRBV15 and TRBJ2-5; either TRBD1 or TRBD2 may supply D (5 bases each). Trimming removed 5 bases from V and 5 bases from J, with 9 bases in between. The CDR3 has 12 residues. Germline-derived CDR1 and CDR2 are LNHNV and YYDKDF (reference sequence). The CDR3 DNA is TGTGCCACCAGCCCAGGGACGGAGACCCAGTACTTC. Its protein product is CATSPGTETQYF. Full variable domain (outside the CDR3, taken from reference TRBV15 and TRBJ2-5): DAMVIQNPRYQVTQFGKPVTLSCSQTLNHNVMYWYQQKSSQAPKLLFHYYDKDFNNEADTPDNFQSRRPNTSFCFLDIRSPGLGDTAMYLCATSPGTETQYFGPGTRLLVL.

This chain joins TRBV28 and TRBJ2-1; 11 nucleotides match TRBD2. The CDR3 length is 17 residues. After removal of 6 bases from V and 6 bases from J, the junction contained 13 bases not matched to a gene. The germline CDR1 and CDR2 sequences are MDHEN and SYDVKM. DNA for the CDR3: TGTGCCAGCAGCCTCCCTACTAGCGGGGGCCTCTCCAATGAGCAGTTCTTC. Residues: CASSLPTSGGLSNEQFF.

For this clonotype: A read error may account for a junction end that differs from germline. This chain uses TRBV7-9 with TRBJ2-5; possible D gene TRBD1, 7 bases. Germline loops: CDR1 SEHNR, CDR2 FQNEAQ (reference sequence). This CDR3 contains 13 residues. The CDR3 reads CASGGTVQETPYF. The CDR3 bases are TGTGCCAGCGGAGGGACAGTCCAAGAGACCCCGTACTTC.

In its sample, this clonotype was seen a few times. V usage is TRBV6-2 or TRBV6-3 and J usage is TRBJ2-1, with TRBD2 matching over 9 bases. Trimming at V came to 3 bases and at J to 8 bases, leaving 11 bases not matched to a gene. Germline values: CDR1 MNHEY, CDR2 SVGEGT. This CDR3 is built from 16 residues. The CDR3, as DNA: TGTGCCAGCAGTTATCTTGGCGGGAGGGCCAGAGATGAGCAGTTCTTC. Its translation: CASSYLGGRARDEQFF.

The rearrangement uses TRBV5-5 and TRBJ2-3; 11 positions match TRBD2. V shed 7 bases, J shed 2 bases, and the junction held 9 bases outside the gene matches. Per germline, CDR1 SGHKS and CDR2 YYEKEE (reference sequence). This CDR3 is built from 16 residues. For the CDR3, the DNA is TGTGCCAGCTCCCGGAGACTAGCGGGGATCACAGATACGCAGTATTTT. Encoded protein: CASSRRLAGITDTQYF. The full variable domain, rest sourced from reference TRBV5-5 and TRBJ2-3, is DAGVTQSPTHLIKTRGQQVTLRCSPISGHKSVSWYQQVLGQGPQFIFQYYEKEERGRGNFPDRFSARQFPNYSSELNVNALLLGDSALYLCASSRRLAGITDTQYFGPGTRLTVL.

The chain links TRBV29-1 to TRBJ2-7; TRBD1 agrees at 9 bases. The germline gives CDR1 SQVTM, CDR2 ANQGSEA. CDR3 length: 14 residues. V was pared by 5 bases and J by 3 bases, with 8 bases of the junction left unmatched. CDR3 nucleotide sequence: TGCAGCGTTCGACCCAGGACAGGGGTCTACGAGCAGTACTTC. Translation gives CSVRPRTGVYEQYF.

The chain employs TRBV7-9 and TRBJ1-4; D possibly corresponds to TRBD1 (6 bases). The ends were cut back, 11 bases at V and 3 bases at J, with 13 bases in the middle. This CDR3 contains 13 residues. Germline values: CDR1 SEHNR, CDR2 FQNEAQ (reference sequence). CDR3 loop: CALTGGPNEKLFF. CDR3 in DNA: TGTGCCCTGACGGGGGGCCCTAATGAAAAACTGTTTTTT.

The J gene is TRBJ2-3, the V gene TRBV9, with D possibly TRBD1 on 5 matching bases. The CDR3 has 16 residues. Trimming took off 0 bases at V and 2 bases at J, with 13 bases between the two ends. Germline assignment: CDR1 SGDLS and CDR2 YYNGEE. CDR3 in amino acids: CASSVEGLTITDTQYF. Written as DNA, the CDR3 is TGTGCCAGCAGCGTAGAGGGGTTGACAATCACAGATACGCAGTATTTT. Full variable domain (missing parts from reference TRBV9 and TRBJ2-3): DSGVTQTPKHLITATGQRVTLRCSPRSGDLSVYWYQQSLDQGLQFLIQYYNGEERAKGNILERFSAQQFPDLHSELNLSSLELGDSALYFCASSVEGLTITDTQYFGPGTRLTVL.

V gene TRBV7-9 combines with J gene TRBJ1-4; D might be TRBD1 (5 bases). CDR3 length: 16 residues. Germline values: CDR1 SEHNR, CDR2 FQNEAQ (reference sequence). V was cut by 1 base and J by 0 bases, with 9 bases left in between. This CDR3 reads CASSLGGKATNEKLFF. The CDR3, as DNA: TGTGCCAGCAGCTTAGGGGGCAAGGCAACTAATGAAAAACTGTTTTTT.

As for this clonotype: With a much larger clone just one base away, this may be a read error. The rearrangement links TRBV27 to TRBJ2-7, with D hard to call. CDR3 length: 12 residues. Germline V CDR1 and CDR2: MNHEY, SMNVEV (reference sequence). V gave up 5 bases and J gave up 7 bases, with 12 bases separating them. The chain's CDR3 is CASSAQRNEQYF. The CDR3 DNA is TGTGCCAGCAGTGCCCAGAGGAATGAGCAGTACTTC.

Note on this clonotype: Germline and junction disagree at one end, which may indicate a read error. The gene calls are TRBV25-1 and TRBJ2-7, with 10 bases fitting TRBD2. This CDR3 is 13 amino acids long. Per the germline V gene, CDR1 is MGHDK and CDR2 is SYGVNS. The CDR3 DNA sequence: TGTGCGAGCACCAGCGGGAGGGGGTACGAGCAGTACTTC. Protein product: CASTSGRGYEQYF.

Only a few counts were recorded for this clonotype. This chain connects TRBV2 to TRBJ2-7; TRBD1 matches 8 bases. The V and J ends lost 6 bases and 5 bases, in that order; junction bases with no gene match: 6. Germline-derived CDR1 and CDR2 are SNHLY and FYNNEI. This CDR3 region has 13 residues. CDR3: CASRGGTGNEQYF. The CDR3 DNA follows: TGTGCCAGCAGGGGCGGGACAGGTAACGAGCAGTACTTC.

This sequence joins TRBV14 and TRBJ2-7; the match to TRBD2 covers 7 bases. The closer fit of TRBJ2-5 to the DNA end suggests the J call may be wrong. CDR1 is SGHDN and CDR2 is FVKESK in the germline V gene. The CDR3 is 15 residues long. CDR3 residues: CASSQDGSGMETQYF. The CDR3 DNA follows: TGTGCCAGCAGCCAAGATGGAAGCGGGATGGAGACCCAGTACTTC.

The rearrangement joins TRBV20-1 to TRBJ2-3, with 8 nucleotides matching TRBD2. The length of the CDR3 is 15 residues. V lost 1 base, J lost 3 bases, and 6 bases stayed unmatched. Germline lookup yields CDR1 DFQATT and CDR2 SNEGSKA (reference sequence). Here the CDR3 reads CSARALAGITDTQYF. The CDR3 coding sequence is TGCAGTGCTAGAGCCTTAGCGGGAATAACAGATACGCAGTATTTT.